A selection of T cell receptor beta chains follows, all from one sample in a study of blood T cell repertoires in COVID-19. Assay: immunoSEQ multiplex PCR; the TCRdb copy retains only in-frame clones and omits some. The table has tens of thousands of clones, more than 70% seen once. Input material: peripheral blood. The receptor set was obtained from a human donor in a cohort sampled during active COVID-19. Each CDR3 is given with its conserved first and last residue. A D gene is named only where the DNA matches it firmly. The size entry is marked missing in some rows and otherwise reads once, few, many or a size class.

j_call	v_call	d_call	clone_size	cdr3_aa	cdr3_nt
TRBJ1-3	TRBV2	.	.	CASSGPSHVSGNTIYF	TGTGCCAGCAGTGGGCCTTCACACGTCTCTGGAAACACCATATATTTT
TRBJ1-2	TRBV18	TRBD1	.	CASSYLGQGDHGPTGYTF	TGTGCCAGCTCATACCTAGGACAGGGCGATCACGGACCCACTGGCTACACCTTC
TRBJ2-3	TRBV4-1	TRBD2	.	CASSLWGSGGPGDTQYF	TGCGCCAGCAGCCTTTGGGGGAGCGGGGGTCCCGGAGATACGCAGTATTTT
TRBJ2-2	TRBV11-3	TRBD2	few	CASSLPGGVTGELFF	TGTGCCAGCAGCTTACCGGGGGGGGTCACCGGGGAGCTGTTTTTT
TRBJ1-1	TRBV6-1	TRBD1	.	CASSERAGGHTEAFF	TGTGCCAGCAGTGAACGCGCAGGGGGGCACACTGAAGCTTTCTTT
TRBJ1-5	TRBV12-3/TRBV12-4	.	.	CASSFFRNQPQHF	TGTGCCAGCAGTTTTTTCCGGAATCAGCCCCAGCATTTT
TRBJ2-3	TRBV4-1	TRBD2	.	CASSPAGTSVTDTQYF	TGCGCCAGCAGCCCCGCCGGGACTAGCGTTACAGATACGCAGTATTTT
TRBJ2-5	TRBV5-5	.	.	CASSLAPTSEETQYF	TGTGCCAGCAGCTTGGCCCCCACATCCGAAGAGACCCAGTACTTC
TRBJ2-1	TRBV10-3	.	.	CATRRDFPQFF	TGTGCCACCCGTCGAGACTTCCCCCAGTTCTTC
TRBJ2-5	TRBV6-2/TRBV6-3	TRBD2	once	CASSPGLAPQETQYF	TGTGCCAGCAGTCCGGGACTAGCGCCTCAAGAGACCCAGTACTTC
TRBJ1-2	TRBV6-5	TRBD1	.	CATRQGLGGYTF	TGTGCCACCAGACAGGGTTTAGGGGGCTACACCTTC
TRBJ2-3	TRBV11-2	TRBD2	.	CASSLGSGGPGDTQYF	TGTGCCAGCAGCTTAGGTAGCGGGGGTCCGGGGGATACGCAGTATTTT
TRBJ1-3	TRBV6-4	.	few	CASAPQLDSGNTIYF	TGTGCCAGCGCCCCCCAGCTAGACTCTGGAAACACCATATATTTT
TRBJ1-1	TRBV6-5	.	.	CASRSGVAIWIF	TGTGCCAGCAGATCTGGAGTAGCCATTTGGATCTTT
TRBJ1-5	TRBV15	.	few	CATSRDGHQNQPQHF	TGTGCCACCAGCAGAGATGGGCACCAGAATCAGCCCCAGCATTTT
TRBJ2-3	TRBV12-3/TRBV12-4	.	.	CASSSSDTQYF	TGTGCCAGCAGTTCTAGCGACACGCAGTATTTT
TRBJ1-1	TRBV5-1	TRBD1	.	CASSPQTGTSTEAFF	TGCGCCAGCAGCCCCCAGACAGGGACGTCCACTGAAGCTTTCTTT
TRBJ1-1	TRBV12-3/TRBV12-4	.	.	CASSLRGNTEAFF	TGTGCCAGCAGTTTGCGGGGGAACACTGAAGCTTTCTTT
TRBJ2-2	TRBV5-6	TRBD1	.	CASSLFGTGGDTGELFF	TGTGCCAGCAGCTTGTTCGGGACAGGGGGTGACACCGGGGAGCTGTTTTTT
TRBJ2-5	TRBV12-5	TRBD1	once	CASGLGQGHSETQYF	TGTGCTAGTGGTTTGGGACAGGGGCATTCAGAGACCCAGTACTTC
TRBJ2-3	TRBV18	TRBD2	few	CASSPLAGTDTQYF	TGTGCCAGCTCACCCTTAGCGGGGACAGATACGCAGTATTTT
TRBJ2-3	TRBV18	.	.	CASSHRQMSSTDTQYF	TGTGCCAGCTCCCACCGACAGATGTCTAGCACAGATACGCAGTATTTT
TRBJ1-2	TRBV12-3/TRBV12-4	.	.	CASSYTGYGYTF	TGTGCCAGCAGTTATACAGGGTATGGCTACACCTTC
TRBJ2-1	TRBV2	TRBD2	few	CASNRLAGSYNEQFF	TGTGCCAGCAACCGACTAGCGGGCTCCTACAATGAGCAGTTCTTC
TRBJ1-6	TRBV5-4	.	.	CASSPSPDSPLHF	TGTGCCAGCAGCCCTTCGCCGGATTCACCCCTCCACTTT
TRBJ2-1	TRBV5-4	TRBD2	.	CASSDGTSGYNEQFF	TGTGCCAGCAGCGACGGGACTAGCGGCTACAATGAGCAGTTCTTC
TRBJ1-1	TRBV29-1	TRBD1	once	CSVWTGNTEAFF	TGCAGCGTGTGGACAGGGAACACTGAAGCTTTCTTT
TRBJ1-5	TRBV30	TRBD1	.	CAWSALPGQRPSNQPQHF	TGTGCCTGGAGTGCCCTCCCGGGACAGCGACCTAGCAATCAGCCCCAGCATTTT
TRBJ2-3	TRBV9	TRBD2	.	CASSVAGGVTDTQYF	TGTGCCAGCAGCGTAGCGGGGGGGGTCACAGATACGCAGTATTTT
TRBJ2-5	TRBV30	TRBD2	.	CAWTSGGGGETQYF	TGTGCCTGGACGTCCGGCGGGGGGGGTGAGACCCAGTACTTC
TRBJ2-6	TRBV19	.	.	CASSARGSGANVLTF	TGTGCCAGTAGTGCCCGGGGCTCTGGGGCCAACGTCCTGACTTTC
TRBJ1-5	TRBV19	.	.	CASSTGLTNQPQHF	TGTGCCAGTAGTACCGGACTTACCAATCAGCCCCAGCATTTT
TRBJ2-7	TRBV21-1	.	.	CAIDSTLYEQYF	TGTGCCATCGACTCCACACTCTACGAGCAGTACTTC
TRBJ2-7	TRBV9	.	.	CASSVVEWGDEQYF	TGTGCCAGCAGCGTAGTTGAGTGGGGGGACGAGCAGTACTTC
TRBJ2-3	TRBV19	.	.	CASSDGGGRTTDTQYF	TGTGCCAGTAGTGATGGGGGCGGAAGAACCACAGATACGCAGTATTTT
TRBJ2-7	TRBV6-1	.	once	CASSEPAGTRASF	TGTGCCAGCAGTGAACCAGCCGGGACTCGAGCTTCTTTC
TRBJ2-1	TRBV7-2	TRBD2	few	CASSDLGLAGAYNEQFF	TGTGCCAGCAGCGACCTAGGACTAGCGGGGGCCTACAATGAGCAGTTCTTC
TRBJ1-4	TRBV12-3/TRBV12-4	.	.	CASTGQTNEKLFF	TGTGCCAGCACAGGACAGACTAATGAAAAACTGTTTTTT